Following are 7 T cell receptor beta chains from one sample sequenced in a study of radiation and T cells in renal cell carcinoma (dated by TCRdb to 2019 to 2021). Sample time point, as interpreted from the label and publication: blood 2 weeks post-SBRT. The treatment or condition label, as the study defines it: 15 Gy SBRT to primary tumor, nephrectomy 4 weeks later. To prepare the library, the immunoSEQ multiplex PCR assay was applied. TCRdb re-hosts the immuneACCESS table, in-frame sequences only. Its copies lack some clones; in the studies checked, an unresolved V gene accounts for under half of them, and the cause for the rest is not known. In this sample the table shows 70,000 or so clones, roughly 82% of which occur a single time. The ten largest clones add up to roughly 6% of the sample. This material consisted of blood, taken from a patient whose treatment included radiotherapy and nephrectomy. The receptors come from a man between 60 and 75 years old with renal cell carcinoma.

A single count supports this clone. The chain carries TRBV27 and TRBJ2-1; 7 bases agree with TRBD1. This CDR3 spans 16 amino acids. The germline CDR1 and CDR2 sequences are MNHEY and SMNVEV (reference sequence). V lost 1 base, J lost 5 bases, and 8 bases stayed unmatched. The CDR3 coding sequence is TGTGCCAGCAGTTTATATGTTGGACAGGCACACAATGAGCAGTTCTTC. Protein sequence: CASSLYVGQAHNEQFF.

The chain joins TRBV14 to TRBJ2-7; D unclear. The CDR3 totals 12 residues. The germline gives CDR1 SGHDN, CDR2 FVKESK. The ends were cut back, 3 bases at V and 3 bases at J, with 6 bases in the middle. DNA of the CDR3: TGTGCCAGCAGCCAGGGGTACTACGAGCAGTACTTC. Encoded protein: CASSQGYYEQYF.

V and J are TRBV19 and TRBJ2-1; D is uncertain. This CDR3 region has 12 residues. Germline CDR1 reads LNHDA; CDR2 reads SQIVND (reference sequence). Trimming stripped 1 base from V and 10 bases from J, with 8 bases between. The CDR3 here is CASSIGPREQFF. DNA of the CDR3: TGTGCCAGTAGTATAGGACCAAGAGAGCAGTTCTTC.

The chain employs TRBV7-6 and TRBJ1-1; 7 bases align to TRBD1. Germline CDR1 reads SGHVS; CDR2 reads FNYEAQ. After removal of 4 bases from V and 1 base from J, the junction contained 0 bases not matched to a gene. This CDR3 is 13 amino acids long. CDR3 amino acids: CASSWDRNTEAFF. The CDR3 coding sequence is TGTGCCAGCAGCTGGGACAGGAACACTGAAGCTTTCTTT.

The V call is TRBV28, the J call TRBJ2-3; weak D call: TRBD2 (6 bases). CDR1 and CDR2 (germline): MDHEN, SYDVKM. The CDR3 totals 14 residues. Trimming stripped 6 bases from V and 2 bases from J, with 12 bases between. CDR3 sequence reads: CASSRDLPTDTQYF. DNA for the CDR3: TGTGCCAGCAGCCGGGACTTGCCCACAGATACGCAGTATTTT.

This clone has a handful of counts. The chain couples TRBV5-1 to TRBJ1-1, with a tentative D call TRBD1 (6 bases). The CDR3 has 15 amino acids. Germline V gene sequence: CDR1 SGHRS, CDR2 YFSETQ. Deletions cut 0 bases from V and 7 bases from J, with 16 bases between. CDR3: CASSLAPGALLEAFF. CDR3 nucleotide sequence: TGCGCCAGCAGCTTGGCCCCAGGGGCCCTTCTTGAAGCTTTCTTT.

The chain couples TRBV4-2 to TRBJ2-7, with D maybe TRBD2 (5 bases). The V end lost 1 base, the J end lost 2 bases, and 15 bases lay between the germline ends. CDR1 and CDR2 from the germline V gene are LGHNA and YNFKEQ. The CDR3 length is 16 residues. CDR3 coding DNA: TGTGCCAGCAGCCAAGGAGCGGAACGGCCCCCCTACGAGCAGTACTTC. Translation: CASSQGAERPPYEQYF.